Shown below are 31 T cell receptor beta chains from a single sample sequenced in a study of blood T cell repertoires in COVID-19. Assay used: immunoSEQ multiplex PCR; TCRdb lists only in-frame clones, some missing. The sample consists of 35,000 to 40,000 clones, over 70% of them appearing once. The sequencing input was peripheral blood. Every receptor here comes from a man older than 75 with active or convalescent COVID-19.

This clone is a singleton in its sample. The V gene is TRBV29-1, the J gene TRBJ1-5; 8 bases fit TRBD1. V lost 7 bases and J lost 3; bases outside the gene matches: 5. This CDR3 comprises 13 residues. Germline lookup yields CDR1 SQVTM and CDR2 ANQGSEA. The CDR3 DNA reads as TGCAGCGCCCGGGGACAGGACAATCAGCCCCAGCATTTT. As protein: CSARGQDNQPQHF. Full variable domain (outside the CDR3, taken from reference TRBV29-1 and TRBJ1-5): SAVISQKPSRDICQRGTSLTIQCQVDSQVTMMFWYRQQPGQSLTLIATANQGSEATYESGFVIDKFPISRPNLTFSTLTVSNMSPEDSSIYLCSARGQDNQPQHFGDGTRLSIL.

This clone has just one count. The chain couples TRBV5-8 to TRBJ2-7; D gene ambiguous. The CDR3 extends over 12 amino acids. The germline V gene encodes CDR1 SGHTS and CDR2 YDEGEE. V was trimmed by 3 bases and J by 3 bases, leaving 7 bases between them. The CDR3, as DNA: TGTGCCAGCAGCTACTTACGCTACGAGCAGTACTTC. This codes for CASSYLRYEQYF.

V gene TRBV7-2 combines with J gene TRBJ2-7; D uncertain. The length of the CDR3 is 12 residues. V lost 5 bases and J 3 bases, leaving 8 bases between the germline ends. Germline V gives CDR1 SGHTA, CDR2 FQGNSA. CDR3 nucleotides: TGTGCCAGCAGCCCCCCCGGCTACGAGCAGTACTTC. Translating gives CASSPPGYEQYF.

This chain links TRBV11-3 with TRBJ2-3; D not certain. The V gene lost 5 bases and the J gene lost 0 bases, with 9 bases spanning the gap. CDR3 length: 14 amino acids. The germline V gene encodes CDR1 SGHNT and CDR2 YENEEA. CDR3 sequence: CASSPPRSTDTQYF. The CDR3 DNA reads TGTGCCAGCAGCCCCCCCAGGAGCACAGATACGCAGTATTTT.

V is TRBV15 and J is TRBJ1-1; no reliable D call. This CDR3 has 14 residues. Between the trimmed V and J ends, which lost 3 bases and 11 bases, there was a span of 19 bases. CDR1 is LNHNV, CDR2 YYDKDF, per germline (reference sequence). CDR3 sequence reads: CATSSESRTRAAFF. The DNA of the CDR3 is TGTGCCACCAGCAGTGAAAGCCGCACGAGGGCCGCTTTCTTT.

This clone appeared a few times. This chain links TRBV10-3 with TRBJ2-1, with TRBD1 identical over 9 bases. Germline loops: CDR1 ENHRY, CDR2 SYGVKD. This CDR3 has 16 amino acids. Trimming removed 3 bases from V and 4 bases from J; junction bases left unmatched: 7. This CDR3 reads CAISDRDRGFYNEQFF. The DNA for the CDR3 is TGTGCCATCAGTGACCGCGACAGGGGGTTTTACAATGAGCAGTTCTTC.

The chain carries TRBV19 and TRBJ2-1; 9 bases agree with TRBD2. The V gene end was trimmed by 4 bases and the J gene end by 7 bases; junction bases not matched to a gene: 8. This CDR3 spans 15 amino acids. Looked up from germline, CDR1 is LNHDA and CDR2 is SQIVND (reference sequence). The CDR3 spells CASSSGTSIRNEQFF. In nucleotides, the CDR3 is TGTGCCAGTAGTAGCGGGACTAGCATCCGAAATGAGCAGTTCTTC. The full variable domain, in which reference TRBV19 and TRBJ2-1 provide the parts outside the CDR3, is DGGITQSPKYLFRKEGQNVTLSCEQNLNHDAMYWYRQDPGQGLRLIYYSQIVNDFQKGDIAEGYSVSREKKESFPLTVTSAQKNPTAFYLCASSSGTSIRNEQFFGPGTRLTVL.

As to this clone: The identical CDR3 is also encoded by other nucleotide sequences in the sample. The CDR3 nucleotides are TGTGCCAGCAGCCCCCGACTAGCGGGAGCCACAGATACGCAGTATTTT. It is translated as CASSPRLAGATDTQYF. The chain recombines TRBV11-3 with TRBJ2-3; 12 bases line up with TRBD2. CDR1 is SGHNT and CDR2 is YENEEA in the germline V gene. The trim removed 5 bases at V and 2 bases at J, leaving 5 bases unmatched. The length of the CDR3 is 16 residues. Drawing the rest from reference TRBV11-3 and TRBJ2-3, the complete variable domain is EAGVVQSPRYKIIEKKQPVAFWCNPISGHNTLYWYLQNLGQGPELLIRYENEEAVDDSQLPKDRFSAERLKGVDSTLKIQPAELGDSAVYLCASSPRLAGATDTQYFGPGTRLTVL.

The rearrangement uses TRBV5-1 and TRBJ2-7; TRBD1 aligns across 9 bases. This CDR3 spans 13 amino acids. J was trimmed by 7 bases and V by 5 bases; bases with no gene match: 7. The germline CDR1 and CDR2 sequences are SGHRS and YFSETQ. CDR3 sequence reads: CASSGTGYREQYF. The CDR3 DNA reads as TGCGCCAGCAGTGGGACAGGGTATCGGGAGCAGTACTTC. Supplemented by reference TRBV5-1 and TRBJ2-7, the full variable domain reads KAGVTQTPRYLIKTRGQQVTLSCSPISGHRSVSWYQQTPGQGLQFLFEYFSETQRNKGNFPGRFSGRQFSNSRSEMNVSTLELGDSALYLCASSGTGYREQYFGPGTRLTVT.

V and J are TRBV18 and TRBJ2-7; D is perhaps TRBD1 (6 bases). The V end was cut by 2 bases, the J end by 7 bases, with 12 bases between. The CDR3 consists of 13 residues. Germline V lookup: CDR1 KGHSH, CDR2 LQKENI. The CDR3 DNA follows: TGTGCCAGCTCACCAAATACAGGGCGAGAGCAGTACTTC. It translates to CASSPNTGREQYF.

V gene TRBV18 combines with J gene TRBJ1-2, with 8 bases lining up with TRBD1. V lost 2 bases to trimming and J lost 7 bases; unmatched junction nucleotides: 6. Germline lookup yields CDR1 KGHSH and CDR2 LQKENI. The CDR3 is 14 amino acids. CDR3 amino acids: CASSPGQGIGGYTF. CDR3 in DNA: TGTGCCAGCTCACCAGGACAGGGAATTGGTGGCTACACCTTC.

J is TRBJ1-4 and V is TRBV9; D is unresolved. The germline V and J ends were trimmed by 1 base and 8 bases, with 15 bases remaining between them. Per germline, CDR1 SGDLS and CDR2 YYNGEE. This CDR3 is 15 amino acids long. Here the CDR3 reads CASSVREGNGEKLFF. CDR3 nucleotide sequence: TGTGCCAGCAGCGTACGGGAAGGGAATGGGGAAAAACTGTTTTTT.

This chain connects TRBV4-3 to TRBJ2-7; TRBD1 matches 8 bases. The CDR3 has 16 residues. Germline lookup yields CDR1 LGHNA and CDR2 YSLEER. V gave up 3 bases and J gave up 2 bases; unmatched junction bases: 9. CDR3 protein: CASSQLYRDRTYEQYF. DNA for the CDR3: TGCGCCAGCAGCCAGTTATACCGGGACAGGACCTACGAGCAGTACTTC.

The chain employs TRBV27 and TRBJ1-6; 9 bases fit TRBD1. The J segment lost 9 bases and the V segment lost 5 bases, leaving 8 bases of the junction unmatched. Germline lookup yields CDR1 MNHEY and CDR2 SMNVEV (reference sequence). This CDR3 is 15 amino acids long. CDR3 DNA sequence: TGTGCCAGCAGTGACCCACAGGGGGCGATTTCACCCCTCCACTTT. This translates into CASSDPQGAISPLHF.

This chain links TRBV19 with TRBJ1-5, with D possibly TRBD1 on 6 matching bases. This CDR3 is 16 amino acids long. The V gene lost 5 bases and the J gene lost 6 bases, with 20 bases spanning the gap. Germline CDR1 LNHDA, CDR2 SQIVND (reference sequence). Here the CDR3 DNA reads TGTGCCAGTAGTGTTGGGGGCCTGGAGGTGGGTCAGCCCCAGCATTTT. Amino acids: CASSVGGLEVGQPQHF.

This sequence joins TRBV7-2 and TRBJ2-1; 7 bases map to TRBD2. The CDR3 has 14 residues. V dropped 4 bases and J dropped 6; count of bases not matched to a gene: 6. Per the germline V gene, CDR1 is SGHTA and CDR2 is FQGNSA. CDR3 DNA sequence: TGTGCCAGCAGCTCTCTCGGGGGGAGCAATGAGCAGTTCTTC. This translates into CASSSLGGSNEQFF.

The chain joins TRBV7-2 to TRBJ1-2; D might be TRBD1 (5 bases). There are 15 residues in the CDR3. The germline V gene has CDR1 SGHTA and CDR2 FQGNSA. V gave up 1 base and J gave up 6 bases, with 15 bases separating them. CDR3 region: CASSLVTGGYDGYTF. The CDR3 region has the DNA TGTGCCAGCAGCTTAGTAACTGGGGGGTATGATGGCTACACCTTC.

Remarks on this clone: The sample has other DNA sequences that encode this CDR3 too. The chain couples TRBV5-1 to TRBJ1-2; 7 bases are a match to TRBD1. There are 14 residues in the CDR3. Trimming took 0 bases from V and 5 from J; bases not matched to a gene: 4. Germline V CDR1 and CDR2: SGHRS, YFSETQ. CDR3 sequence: CASSLGQGGYGYTF. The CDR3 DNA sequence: TGCGCCAGCAGCTTGGGACAGGGTGGTTATGGCTACACCTTC.

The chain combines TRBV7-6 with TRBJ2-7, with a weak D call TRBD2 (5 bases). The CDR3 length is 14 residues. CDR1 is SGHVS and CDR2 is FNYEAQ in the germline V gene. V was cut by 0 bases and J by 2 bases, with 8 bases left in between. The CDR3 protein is CASSLATTPYEQYF. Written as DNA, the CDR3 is TGTGCCAGCAGCTTAGCGACTACCCCCTACGAGCAGTACTTC.

CDR3 sequence: CASSARGSTGELFF. The CDR3 DNA is TGTGCCAGCAGTGCACGCGGAAGTACCGGGGAGCTGTTTTTT. This rearrangement joins TRBV2 to TRBJ2-2; D is unresolved. Trimming removed 4 bases from V and 5 bases from J, with 11 bases in between. CDR1 and CDR2 (germline): SNHLY, FYNNEI. The CDR3 spans 14 residues. The full variable domain, rest sourced from reference TRBV2 and TRBJ2-2, is EPEVTQTPSHQVTQMGQEVILRCVPISNHLYFYWYRQILGQKVEFLVSFYNNEISEKSEIFDDQFSVERPDGSNFTLKIRSTKLEDSAMYFCASSARGSTGELFFGEGSRLTVL.

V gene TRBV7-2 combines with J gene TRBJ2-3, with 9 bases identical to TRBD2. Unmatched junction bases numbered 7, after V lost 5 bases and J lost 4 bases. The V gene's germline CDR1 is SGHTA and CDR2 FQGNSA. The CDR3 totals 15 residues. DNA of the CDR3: TGTGCCAGCAGCACTCTAGCGGGAAAAGCAGATACGCAGTATTTT. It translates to CASSTLAGKADTQYF.

CDR3 protein: CASSLRLEEQFF. In nucleotides, the CDR3 is TGTGCCAGCAGCCTCCGACTGGAAGAGCAGTTCTTC. The genes are TRBV7-6 and TRBJ2-1; D unresolved. Trimming took 5 bases from V and 10 from J, leaving 12 bases between them. The CDR3 loop spans 12 amino acids. The germline gives CDR1 SGHVS, CDR2 FNYEAQ. The full variable domain, in which reference TRBV7-6 and TRBJ2-1 provide the parts outside the CDR3, is GAGVSQSPRYKVTKRGQDVALRCDPISGHVSLYWYRQALGQGPEFLTYFNYEAQQDKSGLPNDRFSAERPEGSISTLTIQRTEQRDSAMYRCASSLRLEEQFFGPGTRLTVL.

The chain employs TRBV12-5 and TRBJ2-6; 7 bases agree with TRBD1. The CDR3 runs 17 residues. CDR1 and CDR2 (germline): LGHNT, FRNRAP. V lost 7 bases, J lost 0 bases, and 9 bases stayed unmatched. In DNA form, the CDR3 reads TGTGCTAGTGCCCTGCAGGGGGTGTTCTCTGGGGCCAACGTCCTGACTTTC. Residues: CASALQGVFSGANVLTF.

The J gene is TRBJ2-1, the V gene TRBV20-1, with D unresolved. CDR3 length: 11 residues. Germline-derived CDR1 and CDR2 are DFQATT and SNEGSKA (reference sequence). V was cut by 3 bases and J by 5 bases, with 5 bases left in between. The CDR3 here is CSARSDNEQFF. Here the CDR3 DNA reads TGCAGTGCTAGGTCCGACAATGAGCAGTTCTTC.

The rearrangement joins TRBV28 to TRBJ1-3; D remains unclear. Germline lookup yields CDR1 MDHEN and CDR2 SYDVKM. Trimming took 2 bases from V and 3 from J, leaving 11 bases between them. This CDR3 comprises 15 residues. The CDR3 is CASSLLSGGGNTIYF. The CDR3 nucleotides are TGTGCCAGCAGTTTACTTAGCGGTGGTGGAAACACCATATATTTT. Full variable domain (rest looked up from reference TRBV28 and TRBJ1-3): DVKVTQSSRYLVKRTGEKVFLECVQDMDHENMFWYRQDPGLGLRLIYFSYDVKMKEKGDIPEGYSVSREKKERFSLILESASTNQTSMYLCASSLLSGGGNTIYFGEGSWLTVV.

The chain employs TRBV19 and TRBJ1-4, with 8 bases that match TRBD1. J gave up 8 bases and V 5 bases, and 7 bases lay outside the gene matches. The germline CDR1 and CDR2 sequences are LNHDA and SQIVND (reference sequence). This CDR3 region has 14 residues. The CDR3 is CASSEQGVVEKLFF. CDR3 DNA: TGTGCCAGTAGTGAACAGGGGGTGGTCGAAAAACTGTTTTTT. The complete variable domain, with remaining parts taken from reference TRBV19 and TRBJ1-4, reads DGGITQSPKYLFRKEGQNVTLSCEQNLNHDAMYWYRQDPGQGLRLIYYSQIVNDFQKGDIAEGYSVSREKKESFPLTVTSAQKNPTAFYLCASSEQGVVEKLFFGSGTQLSVL.

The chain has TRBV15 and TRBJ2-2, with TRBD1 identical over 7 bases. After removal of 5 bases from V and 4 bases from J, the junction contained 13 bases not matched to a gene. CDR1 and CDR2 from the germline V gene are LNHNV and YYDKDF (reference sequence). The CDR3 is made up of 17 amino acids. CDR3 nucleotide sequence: TGTGCCACCAGCCATTTTCGAGGGGGACAGATCACCGGGGAGCTGTTTTTT. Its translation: CATSHFRGGQITGELFF. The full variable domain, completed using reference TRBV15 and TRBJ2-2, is DAMVIQNPRYQVTQFGKPVTLSCSQTLNHNVMYWYQQKSSQAPKLLFHYYDKDFNNEADTPDNFQSRRPNTSFCFLDIRSPGLGDTAMYLCATSHFRGGQITGELFFGEGSRLTVL.

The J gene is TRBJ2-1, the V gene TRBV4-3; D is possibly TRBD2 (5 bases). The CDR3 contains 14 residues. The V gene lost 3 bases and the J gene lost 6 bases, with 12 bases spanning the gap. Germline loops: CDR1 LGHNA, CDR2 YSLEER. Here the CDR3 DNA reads TGCGCCAGCAGCCAGCGGTTTCGGGGCAATGAGCAGTTCTTC. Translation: CASSQRFRGNEQFF.

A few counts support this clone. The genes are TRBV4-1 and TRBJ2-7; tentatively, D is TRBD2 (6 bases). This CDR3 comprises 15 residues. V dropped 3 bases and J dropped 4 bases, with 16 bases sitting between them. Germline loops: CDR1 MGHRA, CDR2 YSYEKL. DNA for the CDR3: TGCGCCAGCAGCCAGACGACTAGTCGGGGGTACGAGCAGTACTTC. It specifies CASSQTTSRGYEQYF.

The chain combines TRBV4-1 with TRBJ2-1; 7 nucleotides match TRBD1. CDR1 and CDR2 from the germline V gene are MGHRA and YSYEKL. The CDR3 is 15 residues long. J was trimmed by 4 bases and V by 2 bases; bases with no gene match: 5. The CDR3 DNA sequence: TGCGCCAGCAGCCAACGGGACAGCAAGTACAATGAGCAGTTCTTC. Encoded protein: CASSQRDSKYNEQFF.

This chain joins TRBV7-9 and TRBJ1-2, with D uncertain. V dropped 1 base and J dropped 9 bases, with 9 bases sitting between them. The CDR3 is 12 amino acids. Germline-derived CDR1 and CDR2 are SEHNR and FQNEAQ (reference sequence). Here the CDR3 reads CASSLGDTRYTF. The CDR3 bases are TGTGCCAGCAGCTTAGGAGACACCCGCTACACCTTC.